This is a list of T cell receptor beta chains from one sample in a study of cytomegalovirus exposure and HLA in healthy donors. Assay: immunoSEQ multiplex PCR; the TCRdb copy retains only in-frame clones and omits some. The data contain some 150,000 clones, approximately 81% of them singletons. Sequencing used PBMCs. These receptors all come from a young woman in good health and CMV-seronegative. CDR3s include the opening cysteine and the closing phenylalanine or tryptophan. D genes are given only for firm matches. The size of a clone is reported for some rows only, either as once, few or many, or as a class for expanded clones.

few	TRBV19	TRBJ1-4	TRBD1	TGTGCCAGTAGTAAGCTCTCAGGGGGATTGGATGAAAAACTGTTTTTT	CASSKLSGGLDEKLFF
-	TRBV7-2	TRBJ2-7	TRBD1	TGTGCCAGCAGCCCCCGGGGACAGGGCGAGCAGTACTTC	CASSPRGQGEQYF
once	TRBV6-1	TRBJ1-5	-	TGTGCCAGCAGTTCCCACGACAGAGGCAATCAGCCCCAGCATTTT	CASSSHDRGNQPQHF
-	TRBV19	TRBJ2-7	-	TGTGCCAGTAGTACCTCTACCGAGCAGTACTTC	CASSTSTEQYF
-	TRBV19	TRBJ2-4	-	TGTGCCAGTAGTCCATACACCGCACGGGGAGCCAAAAACATTCAGTACTTC	CASSPYTARGAKNIQYF
-	TRBV25-1	TRBJ1-2	-	TGTGCCAGCAGTGAAAACCCCGCAGACAGCTACTATGGCTACACCTTC	CASSENPADSYYGYTF
-	TRBV27	TRBJ1-2	-	TGTGCCAGCAGTTTAATCGGTGGCTATGGCTACACCTTC	CASSLIGGYGYTF
-	TRBV7-9	TRBJ2-7	-	TGTGCCAGCAGCTTAGGGTCGGGGATCTACGAGCAGTACTTC	CASSLGSGIYEQYF
-	TRBV9	TRBJ2-1	TRBD2	TGTGCCAGCAGCAACACTAGCGGCTCCTACAATGAGCAGTTCTTC	CASSNTSGSYNEQFF
-	TRBV25-1	TRBJ2-3	TRBD2	TGTGCCAGCAGCCCTGGGGGTAGCGGGACAGATACGCAGTATTTT	CASSPGGSGTDTQYF
-	TRBV5-4	TRBJ2-7	-	TGTGCCAGCAGCTTGGGGGGGGATCCCTACGAGCAGTACTTC	CASSLGGDPYEQYF
once	TRBV18	TRBJ2-7	-	TGTGCCAGCTCTCCCCCGGCCAGCGGGCACTCCTACGAGCAGTACTTC	CASSPPASGHSYEQYF
-	TRBV19	TRBJ2-4	-	TGTGCCAGTACCGTTACACAGAGAGACATTCAGTACTTC	CASTVTQRDIQYF
-	TRBV5-1	TRBJ2-1	-	TGCGCCAGCAGCGCATATCGACCGGGACTCCGCTCCTACAATGAGCAGTTCTTC	CASSAYRPGLRSYNEQFF
-	TRBV11-3	TRBJ2-1	TRBD2	TGTGCCAGCAGCCCCAGGACTAGCCCCTACAATGAGCAGTTCTTC	CASSPRTSPYNEQFF
-	TRBV20-1	TRBJ1-2	-	TGCAGTGCTAGTACAGACTATGGCTACACCTTC	CSASTDYGYTF
-	TRBV2	TRBJ2-3	TRBD2	TGTGCCAGCAGGACAGAAGCGGGAGAGGGGAATACGCAGTATTTT	CASRTEAGEGNTQYF
-	TRBV27	TRBJ2-7	-	TGTGCCAGCAGTTTAGGGCTAGCAATGAATACCTACGAGCAGTACTTC	CASSLGLAMNTYEQYF
-	TRBV6-4	TRBJ1-3	-	TGTGCCAGCAGTGACCAGGCCAGCTCTGGAAACACCATATATTTT	CASSDQASSGNTIYF
-	TRBV28	TRBJ2-3	TRBD2	TGTGCCAGCAGTTCCCGTGGGCGGGGGGGCACAGATACGCAGTATTTT	CASSSRGRGGTDTQYF
-	TRBV28	TRBJ1-5	-	TGTGCCAGCAGGGACAGCGTGAACAATCAGCCCCAGCATTTT	CASRDSVNNQPQHF
-	TRBV2	TRBJ1-6	TRBD1	TGTGCCAGCAGTGATGGACAGGGAAGATCACCCCTCCACTTT	CASSDGQGRSPLHF
-	TRBV6-6	TRBJ2-7	TRBD2	TGTGCCAGCAGTTACCCCGCTGGGACTAGCGGATACGAGCAGTACTTC	CASSYPAGTSGYEQYF
-	TRBV19	TRBJ2-2	-	TGTGCCAGTACCCCGACAGGGAACACCGGGGAGCTGTTTTTT	CASTPTGNTGELFF
-	TRBV18	TRBJ1-5	TRBD1	TGTGCCAGCGCGAACAGGGGGCGCCTAGGGCAGCCCCAGCATTTT	CASANRGRLGQPQHF
-	TRBV19	TRBJ2-5	TRBD2	TGTGCCAGTAGCACTGGGACTAGCGGGAGGAAGGGGGTCGGACAAGAGACCCAGTACTTC	CASSTGTSGRKGVGQETQYF